This is a list of T cell receptor beta chains from one sample in a study of PD-1 blockade in classical Hodgkin lymphoma. Produced via immunoSEQ multiplex PCR; TCRdb's table is partial and in-frame only. This sample has about 30,000 clones, with more than 65% found just once. The material sequenced was peripheral blood mononuclear cells (PBMCs), taken before the fourth cycle of nivolumab. The receptor source for this set is a human donor with classical Hodgkin lymphoma. Both conserved end residues are part of each CDR3. D genes are given only for firm matches. Clone size is given for some rows only: seen once, a few or many times, or a class if the clone is expanded.

D: TRBD1
J: TRBJ1-1
V: TRBV6-5
size: NA
CDR3: CASTTWTGRSTEAFF
DNA: TGTGCCAGCACTACCTGGACAGGTCGGAGCACTGAAGCTTTCTTT

D: TRBD1
J: TRBJ1-6
V: TRBV6-6
size: NA
CDR3: CASRSQGGNSPLHF
DNA: TGTGCCAGCAGATCTCAGGGGGGGAATTCACCCCTCCACTTT

D: NA
J: TRBJ1-6
V: TRBV6-5
size: NA
CDR3: CASSSIWTAGSPLHF
DNA: TGTGCCAGCAGTTCTATCTGGACTGCCGGTTCACCCCTCCACTTT

D: TRBD2
J: TRBJ2-3
V: TRBV9
size: NA
CDR3: CASSQLAAYTDTQYF
DNA: TGTGCCAGCAGCCAACTAGCGGCGTACACAGATACGCAGTATTTT

D: NA
J: TRBJ2-3
V: TRBV4-1
size: NA
CDR3: CASSHPWDTDTQYF
DNA: TGCGCCAGCAGCCATCCGTGGGACACAGATACGCAGTATTTT

D: TRBD2
J: TRBJ2-7
V: TRBV7-2
size: NA
CDR3: CASSLVTRIRGGEGEQYF
DNA: TGTGCCAGCAGCTTAGTGACCCGGATACGGGGCGGGGAGGGCGAGCAGTACTTC

D: NA
J: TRBJ1-3
V: TRBV9
size: NA
CDR3: CASSVDTALVSGNTIYF
DNA: TGTGCCAGCAGCGTTGACACGGCCCTCGTCTCTGGAAACACCATATATTTT

D: TRBD1
J: TRBJ2-1
V: TRBV12-5
size: NA
CDR3: CASGSGQGANEQFF
DNA: TGTGCTAGTGGTTCAGGACAGGGGGCAAATGAGCAGTTCTTC

D: NA
J: TRBJ1-5
V: TRBV27
size: NA
CDR3: CASSIYSGQPQHF
DNA: TGTGCCAGCAGCATCTACTCGGGCCAGCCCCAGCATTTT

D: NA
J: TRBJ1-4
V: TRBV7-9
size: NA
CDR3: CAISHKAVATNEKLFF
DNA: TGTGCCATCTCCCACAAGGCCGTTGCAACTAATGAAAAACTGTTTTTT

D: NA
J: TRBJ2-3
V: TRBV20-1
size: once
CDR3: CSARGDTQYF
DNA: TGCAGTGCCCGTGGAGATACGCAGTATTTT

D: NA
J: TRBJ1-1
V: TRBV10-3
size: NA
CDR3: CAIRRDLDPSPGRTEAFF
DNA: TGTGCCATCAGACGGGATCTCGACCCTTCCCCAGGGCGGACTGAAGCTTTCTTT

D: TRBD2
J: TRBJ2-3
V: TRBV30
size: NA
CDR3: CAWKGLAATAPQYF
DNA: TGTGCCTGGAAAGGGCTAGCGGCAACCGCGCCGCAGTATTTT

D: TRBD2
J: TRBJ2-1
V: TRBV10-3
size: NA
CDR3: CAIRPRESGVVHNEQFF
DNA: TGTGCCATCAGGCCCCGGGAAAGCGGGGTAGTCCACAATGAGCAGTTCTTC

D: TRBD2
J: TRBJ2-3
V: TRBV7-6
size: NA
CDR3: CASSFPGAGGSTDTQYF
DNA: TGTGCCAGCAGCTTCCCCGGAGCGGGGGGGAGCACAGATACGCAGTATTTT

D: TRBD1
J: TRBJ1-6
V: TRBV28
size: NA
CDR3: CASTSGTGLRAPLHF
DNA: TGTGCCAGCACCTCAGGGACAGGACTTCGAGCACCCCTCCACTTT

D: TRBD2
J: TRBJ2-7
V: TRBV4-2
size: NA
CDR3: CASSQGVGGALNEQYF
DNA: TGTGCCAGCAGCCAAGGAGTCGGGGGGGCCCTCAACGAGCAGTACTTC

D: NA
J: TRBJ1-2
V: TRBV7-9
size: once
CDR3: CASSFSTGNYGYTF
DNA: TGTGCCAGCAGCTTTTCAACAGGGAACTATGGCTACACCTTC

D: TRBD1
J: TRBJ2-7
V: TRBV30
size: NA
CDR3: CAWDRGPYEQYF
DNA: TGTGCCTGGGACAGGGGTCCCTACGAGCAGTACTTC

D: NA
J: TRBJ1-3
V: TRBV9
size: NA
CDR3: CASGDWNGNTIYF
DNA: TGTGCCAGCGGGGACTGGAACGGAAACACCATATATTTT